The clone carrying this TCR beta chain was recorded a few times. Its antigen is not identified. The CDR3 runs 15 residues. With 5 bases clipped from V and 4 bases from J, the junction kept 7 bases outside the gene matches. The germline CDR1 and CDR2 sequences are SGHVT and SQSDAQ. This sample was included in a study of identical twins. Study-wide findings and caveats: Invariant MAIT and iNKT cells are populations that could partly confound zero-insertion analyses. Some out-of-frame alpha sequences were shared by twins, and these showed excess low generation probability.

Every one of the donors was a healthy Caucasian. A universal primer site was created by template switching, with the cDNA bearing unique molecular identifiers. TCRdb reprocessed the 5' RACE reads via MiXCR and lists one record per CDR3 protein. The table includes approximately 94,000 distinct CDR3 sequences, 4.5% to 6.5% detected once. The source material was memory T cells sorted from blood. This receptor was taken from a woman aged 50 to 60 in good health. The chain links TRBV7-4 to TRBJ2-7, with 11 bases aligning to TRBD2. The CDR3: CASSRGTSGNYEQYV. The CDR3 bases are TGTGCCAGCAGCCGCGGGACTAGCGGAAATTACGAGCAGTACGTC.